This T cell receptor (beta chain) was captured by sequencing in a study of neoadjuvant anti-PD-1 for oral cavity cancer (dated by TCRdb to the early 2020s). With respect to the entire study: Patients mostly received three to four biweekly doses of nivolumab at 3 mg/kg before curative-intent surgical resection. Patients without progression received a fourth nivolumab dose around day 43 and underwent definitive surgical resection on days 50-56. A 33% response rate was observed in the parent correlative cohort, in which about a dozen patients were included. Responders were defined as patients with complete response, partial response or stable disease by RECIST 1.1; non-responders were defined as patients with progression.

Results the study describes overall, beyond this receptor: A higher pretreatment blood Treg/Th17 ratio correlated with both higher pretreatment blood TCRbeta clonality and lower post-treatment tumor TCRbeta clonality. Only a few patients per response group were included in the TCR analyses, and the authors called for validation in larger cohorts. After neoadjuvant nivolumab, T cell clonality (Gini index) in PBMCs was significantly higher in non-responders than in responders.

For deep sequencing, each PBMC sample was run in six replicates, with libraries mostly built from approximately 0.45 ug of input genomic DNA. The immunoSEQ hsTCRbeta kit was used to prepare TCRbeta libraries, following the manufacturer's instructions. The completed libraries were mixed into a single pool at 3 nM, then sequenced with an Illumina NovaSeq 6000 S4 flow cell. The authors' analysis ran thus. The immunoSEQ Analyzer was used for raw data preprocessing and quality control. The analysis was restricted to productive rearrangements, with each unique CDR3 amino acid sequence defining a clonotype. Using the R package tcR, the researchers computed the Gini-Simpson index as their estimate of repertoire clonality. Gini indices were compared with Student's t test, and associations with tumor size change were assessed by Pearson correlation. The clones in this table, taken by TCRdb from immuneACCESS, are in-frame only. Not every clone is retained; where verified, under half of the shortfall comes from an unresolved V gene, and the cause of the rest is unknown. Clone size and the V and J calls come from that table; the DNA yielded D and trimming. A total of approximately 67,000 clones appear in this sample, about four fifths of them only once. The ten largest account for approximately 3% of the sample.

Comments on this clone: What antigen it recognizes has not been identified. Per-base quality was not reported, and no clone a single base away is much larger than it.

The time point label, as the study defines it: before neoadjuvant nivolumab. None of the patients had received prior systemic or radiation treatment, and all were newly diagnosed with stage II-IVA oral cavity squamous cell carcinoma. Everyone in the cohort had locally advanced, HPV-negative oral cavity squamous cell carcinoma. Peripheral blood mononuclear cells were analyzed directly and were not maintained or expanded in culture. The samples were drawn from a longitudinal correlative study tied to a single-arm phase II trial testing neoadjuvant nivolumab in oral cavity squamous cell carcinoma. Subject-matched pre- and post-treatment PBMCs and tumors from three responders and three non-responders were subjected to genomic DNA-based TCRbeta sequencing. Peripheral blood mononuclear cells were collected before nivolumab treatment and again after treatment, at the time of surgery. Genomic DNA was isolated from PBMCs using the Maxwell RSC DNA from Cells kit.

Germline trimming: 2 bases from V, 2 bases from J; junction bases outside gene matches: 6. Including cysteine and phenylalanine, the CDR3 has 15 amino acids. Only the CDR3 portion is preserved as DNA: 45 bases, with reading frame beginning at the first base. The germline V gene (reference sequence) provides CDR1 LNHDA and CDR2 SQIVND. The chain links TRBV19 with TRBJ2-7; 7 bases in between match TRBD1. The material was PBMCs, obtained before nivolumab (anti-PD-1) treatment. The sequence came from a person aged 35-79 years with oral cavity squamous cell carcinoma. DNA sequence: TGTGCCAGTAGTATACCGGGACAGCCCCCCTACGAGCAGTACTTC. It codes for CASSIPGQPPYEQYF. The full variable domain, with segments outside the CDR3 supplied by the reference TRBV19 and TRBJ2-7 proteins, appears as DGGITQSPKYLFRKEGQNVTLSCEQNLNHDAMYWYRQDPGQGLRLIYYSQIVNDFQKGDIAEGYSVSREKKESFPLTVTSAQKNPTAFYLCASSIPGQPPYEQYFGPGTRLTVT.